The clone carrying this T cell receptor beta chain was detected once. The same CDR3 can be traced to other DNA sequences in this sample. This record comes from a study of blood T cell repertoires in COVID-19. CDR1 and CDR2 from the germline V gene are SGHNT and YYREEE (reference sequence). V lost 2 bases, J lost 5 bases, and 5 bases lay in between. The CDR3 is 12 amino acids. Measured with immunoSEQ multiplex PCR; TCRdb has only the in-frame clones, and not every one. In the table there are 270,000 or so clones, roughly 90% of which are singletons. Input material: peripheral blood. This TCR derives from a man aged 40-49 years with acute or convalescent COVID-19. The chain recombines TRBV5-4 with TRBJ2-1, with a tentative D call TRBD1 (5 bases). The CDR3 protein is CASSLGDNEQFF. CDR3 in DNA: TGTGCCAGCAGCTTAGGGGACAATGAGCAGTTCTTC.